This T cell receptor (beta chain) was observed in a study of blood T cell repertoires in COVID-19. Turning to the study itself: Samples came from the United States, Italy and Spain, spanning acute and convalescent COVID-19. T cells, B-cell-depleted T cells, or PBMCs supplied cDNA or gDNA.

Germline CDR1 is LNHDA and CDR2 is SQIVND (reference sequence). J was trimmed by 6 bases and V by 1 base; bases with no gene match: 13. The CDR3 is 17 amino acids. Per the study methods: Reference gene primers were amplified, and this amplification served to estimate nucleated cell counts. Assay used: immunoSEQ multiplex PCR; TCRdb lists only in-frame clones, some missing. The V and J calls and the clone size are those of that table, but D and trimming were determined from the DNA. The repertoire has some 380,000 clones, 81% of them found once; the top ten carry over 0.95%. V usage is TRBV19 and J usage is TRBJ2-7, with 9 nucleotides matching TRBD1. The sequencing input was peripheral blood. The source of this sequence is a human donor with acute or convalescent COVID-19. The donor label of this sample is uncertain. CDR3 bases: TGTGCCAGTAGTATAGGAGTTCGGAGGACAGGGGCCGTCGAGCAGTACTTC. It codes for CASSIGVRRTGAVEQYF.